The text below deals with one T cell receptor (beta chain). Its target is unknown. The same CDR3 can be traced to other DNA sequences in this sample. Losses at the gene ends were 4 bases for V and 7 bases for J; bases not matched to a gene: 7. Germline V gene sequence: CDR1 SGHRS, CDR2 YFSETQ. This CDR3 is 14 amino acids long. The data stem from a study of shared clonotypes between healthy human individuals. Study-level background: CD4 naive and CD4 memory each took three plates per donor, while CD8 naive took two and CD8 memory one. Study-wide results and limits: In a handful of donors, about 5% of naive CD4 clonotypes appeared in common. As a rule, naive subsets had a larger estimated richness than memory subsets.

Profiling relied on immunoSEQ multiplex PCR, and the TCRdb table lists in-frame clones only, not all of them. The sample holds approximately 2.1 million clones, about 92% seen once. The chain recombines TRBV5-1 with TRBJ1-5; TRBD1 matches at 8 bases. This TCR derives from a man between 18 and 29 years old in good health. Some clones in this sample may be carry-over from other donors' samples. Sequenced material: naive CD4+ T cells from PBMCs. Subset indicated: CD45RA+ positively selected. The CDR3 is CASSIGTGEQPQHF. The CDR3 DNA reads TGCGCCAGCAGCATCGGGACAGGAGAACAGCCCCAGCATTTT.